The 25 T cell receptor beta chains listed next were all sequenced from one sample in a study of T cells in Graves' hyperthyroidism and ophthalmopathy. Amplified TCR beta CDR3 regions derived from RNA transcripts. The TCR CDR3 first-round RT-PCR relied on the HTBI primer set. TCRdb fed the multiplex PCR reads into MiXCR, producing one record per CDR3 protein. There are hundreds of thousands of distinct CDR3 sequences in the sample; about 16% occur only once, and less than 4.5% lies in the top ten. The sample comprised blood. These receptors were obtained from a woman in her 30s with Graves' hyperthyroidism.

V gene TRBV20-1 combines with J gene TRBJ1-2, with 10 bases that match TRBD1. CDR1 DFQATT and CDR2 SNEGSKA come from the germline V gene (reference sequence). The length of the CDR3 is 15 residues. V trimming: 0 bases; J trimming: 4 bases; junction bases outside the gene matches: 5. The CDR3 nucleotides read TGCAGTGCTAGAGATAGGGGACAGGGGTCCTATGGCTACACCTTC. Translated: CSARDRGQGSYGYTF.

This clonotype was detected only a few times. V usage is TRBV9 and J usage is TRBJ1-2; D is ambiguous. Germline V CDR1 and CDR2: SGDLS, YYNGEE. The CDR3 covers 14 residues. V was pared by 4 bases and J by 1 base, with 11 bases between. The CDR3 loop reads CASSQTANNYGYTF. Written as DNA, the CDR3 is TGTGCCAGCAGCCAGACGGCAAATAACTATGGCTACACCTTC.

This clonotype was observed at least ten times. This chain joins TRBV12-3 or TRBV12-4 and TRBJ2-2, with TRBD1 matching 8 bases. J lost 5 bases, V lost 6 bases, and 8 bases had no gene match. This CDR3 contains 15 residues. CDR3: CASSLRGQGTGELFF. CDR3 DNA: TGTGCCAGCAGCCTCAGGGGGCAAGGGACCGGGGAGCTGTTTTTT.

The chain uses TRBV7-3 and TRBJ2-1; 13 nucleotides agree with TRBD2. J gave up 9 bases and V 4 bases, and 9 bases lay outside the gene matches. This CDR3 is 16 amino acids long. Germline lookup yields CDR1 SGHTA and CDR2 FQGTGA. The CDR3 loop is CASSSTGTSGISEQFF. CDR3 nucleotide sequence: TGTGCCAGCAGCTCCACCGGGACTAGCGGGATTAGTGAGCAGTTCTTC.

This clonotype has a handful of counts. The CDR3 loop is CAWSVGAGVHEQFF. The CDR3 region has the DNA TGTGCCTGGAGTGTAGGGGCCGGGGTCCATGAGCAGTTCTTC. The chain recombines TRBV30 with TRBJ2-1; D tentatively fits TRBD1 or TRBD2 (5 bases each). The CDR3 totals 14 residues. The V and J ends lost 0 bases and 8 bases respectively, with 14 bases between them. The germline CDR1 and CDR2 sequences are GTSNPN and SVGIG (reference sequence).

This clonotype was counted only a few times. This chain connects TRBV20-1 to TRBJ2-5; no clear D. The CDR3 contains 14 residues. Deletions cut 1 base from V and 4 bases from J, with 13 bases between. The germline V gene encodes CDR1 DFQATT and CDR2 SNEGSKA (reference sequence). CDR3 DNA sequence: TGCAGTGCTAGAGGGGCGTTTGCGACAGAGACCCAGTACTTC. This codes for CSARGAFATETQYF.

V and J are TRBV10-3 and TRBJ2-5; D unclear. This CDR3 region has 14 residues. V dropped 0 bases and J dropped 5 bases, with 10 bases sitting between them. The germline V gene encodes CDR1 ENHRY and CDR2 SYGVKD. The CDR3 coding sequence is TGTGCCATCAGTGAGTCGATAGGGTGGGAGACCCAGTACTTC. Translated, it gives CAISESIGWETQYF.

The V and J genes are TRBV9 and TRBJ2-3; D remains ambiguous. With 1 base removed from V and 2 bases from J, the gap between germline ends came to 5 bases. This CDR3 is built from 13 residues. In germline, CDR1 is SGDLS, CDR2 YYNGEE. The CDR3 spells CASSVILTDTQYF. DNA for the CDR3: TGTGCCAGCAGCGTAATCCTCACAGATACGCAGTATTTT.

The sample holds a few counts of this clonotype. The chain links TRBV30 to TRBJ2-3; 8 bases line up with TRBD2. The CDR3 spans 15 residues. The V gene end was trimmed by 2 bases and the J gene end by 3 bases; junction bases not matched to a gene: 7. CDR1 GTSNPN and CDR2 SVGIG come from the germline V gene (reference sequence). Here the CDR3 reads CAWSFGGRLTDTQYF. DNA for the CDR3: TGTGCCTGGAGTTTCGGCGGGAGGTTGACAGATACGCAGTATTTT.

This clonotype was recorded many times. The gene calls are TRBV5-6 and TRBJ2-7; 9 nucleotides agree with TRBD2. CDR1 is SGHDT, CDR2 YYEEEE, per germline. CDR3 size: 15 residues. After removal of 4 bases from V and 1 base from J, the junction contained 6 bases not matched to a gene. CDR3 sequence reads: CASSPGAGGSYEQYF. CDR3 nucleotides: TGTGCCAGCAGCCCCGGAGCGGGAGGATCCTACGAGCAGTACTTC. The entire variable domain, with the rest obtained from reference TRBV5-6 and TRBJ2-7, is as follows: DAGVTQSPTHLIKTRGQQVTLRCSPKSGHDTVSWYQQALGQGPQFIFQYYEEEERQRGNFPDRFSGHQFPNYSSELNVNALLLGDSALYLCASSPGAGGSYEQYFGPGTRLTVT.

This clonotype was counted between two and nine times. The chain is built from TRBV6-1 and TRBJ2-3; a weak D match, TRBD2 (5 bases). Looked up from germline, CDR1 is MNHNS and CDR2 is SASEGT. This CDR3 is 15 amino acids long. Trimming removed 6 bases from V and 4 bases from J, with 17 bases in between. The CDR3 DNA follows: TGTGCCAGCAGATACCCTGGGCTAGCATCAGATACGCAGTATTTT. The encoded protein is CASRYPGLASDTQYF.

This clonotype showed up many times. V is TRBV29-1 and J is TRBJ2-7, with D possibly called TRBD1 or TRBD2 (6 bases each). Germline values: CDR1 SQVTM, CDR2 ANQGSEA. With 4 bases removed from V and 3 bases from J, the gap between germline ends came to 10 bases. CDR3 length: 12 residues. CDR3 region: CSVGGGGYEQYF. DNA of the CDR3: TGCAGCGTTGGAGGGGGAGGCTACGAGCAGTACTTC.

This clonotype was recorded at least ten times. This chain connects TRBV28 to TRBJ1-6; TRBD1 matches 7 bases. The CDR3 loop spans 15 amino acids. Germline assignment: CDR1 MDHEN and CDR2 SYDVKM. Trimming at V came to 3 bases and at J to 8 bases, leaving 7 bases not matched to a gene. CDR3 in amino acids: CASSFPTGRDSPLHF. The CDR3 nucleotides are TGTGCCAGCAGTTTCCCGACAGGGAGGGATTCACCCCTCCACTTT.

At least ten counts were recorded for this clonotype. The rearrangement links TRBV27 to TRBJ1-4; possibly TRBD1 for D (6 bases). Germline V gives CDR1 MNHEY, CDR2 SMNVEV (reference sequence). Deletions cut 4 bases from V and 7 bases from J, with 13 bases between. The CDR3 totals 14 residues. This chain's CDR3 is CASSSQGKGEKLFF. DNA for the CDR3: TGTGCCAGCAGTTCCCAGGGGAAGGGTGAAAAACTGTTTTTT.

As for this clonotype: A much larger clone lies one base from this, so it may be a read error. CDR3 amino acids: CASMGGSGTQYF. CDR3 nucleotides: TGTGCCAGCATGGGGGGGTCTGGTACGCAGTATTTT. This chain connects TRBV2 to TRBJ2-3, with TRBD2 identical over 7 bases. Trimming at V came to 7 bases and at J to 8 bases, leaving 6 bases not matched to a gene. The CDR3 is 12 amino acids. CDR1 is SNHLY and CDR2 is FYNNEI in the germline V gene.

This clonotype was recorded at least ten times. The V and J genes are TRBV20-1 and TRBJ2-4; 10 positions match TRBD2. The CDR3 length is 16 residues. CDR1 and CDR2 (germline): DFQATT, SNEGSKA (reference sequence). Unmatched junction bases numbered 6, after V lost 3 bases and J lost 1 base. This chain's CDR3 is CSASASGRGAKNIQYF. The DNA of the CDR3 is TGCAGTGCTAGTGCTAGCGGGAGAGGGGCCAAAAACATTCAGTACTTC.

This clonotype was picked up many times. This chain links TRBV7-4 with TRBJ1-2, with TRBD1 identical over 10 bases. J lost 8 bases, V lost 4 bases, and 16 bases had no gene match. The germline V gene has CDR1 SGHVT and CDR2 SQSDAQ. The CDR3 sequence is 17 residues long. CDR3 in amino acids: CASSSVGQYDRGLGYTF. The CDR3 region has the DNA TGTGCCAGCAGCTCCGTAGGCCAATATGACAGGGGGCTCGGCTACACCTTC.

This clonotype was seen a few times. The chain links TRBV5-5 to TRBJ2-7; 7 bases match TRBD2. Germline CDR1 and CDR2: SGHKS and YYEKEE (reference sequence). The CDR3 length is 14 residues. The V gene end was trimmed by 2 bases and the J gene end by 2 bases; junction bases not matched to a gene: 4. The CDR3 DNA reads TGTGCCAGCAGCTTTGGGAGGGGCACCTACGAGCAGTACTTC. Translated, it gives CASSFGRGTYEQYF.

The chain carries TRBV6-2 or TRBV6-3 and TRBJ2-3; D ambiguous. Trimming stripped 0 bases from V and 4 bases from J, with 8 bases between. CDR1 MNHEY and CDR2 SVGEGT come from the germline V gene. This CDR3 has 14 amino acids. The CDR3 DNA is TGTGCCAGCAGTTACTCGGCAGTCGCAGATACGCAGTATTTT. It encodes CASSYSAVADTQYF.

The J gene is TRBJ2-7, the V gene TRBV7-9, with 8 bases that match TRBD1. The CDR3 length is 14 residues. Germline CDR1 and CDR2: SEHNR and FQNEAQ (reference sequence). Trimming removed 7 bases from V and 4 bases from J; junction bases left unmatched: 9. The CDR3 nucleotides are TGTGCCAGCAAAAAACAGGGGGAGTCGTACGAGCAGTACTTC. Its translation: CASKKQGESYEQYF.

The sample holds a few counts of this clonotype. The chain employs TRBV12-3 or TRBV12-4 and TRBJ2-1, with 8 bases fitting TRBD2. Trimming at V came to 6 bases and at J to 7 bases, leaving 8 bases not matched to a gene. The CDR3 is 14 amino acids. The DNA of the CDR3 is TGTGCCAGCAGGGAAGACCAGCGGGAGAATGAGCAGTTCTTC. Translating it yields CASREDQRENEQFF.

This clonotype occurred many times. The rearrangement joins TRBV11-2 to TRBJ2-5; 13 nucleotides align to TRBD2. Germline CDR1 and CDR2: SGHAT and FQNNGV. The CDR3 contains 17 residues. After removal of 5 bases from V and 5 bases from J, the junction contained 11 bases not matched to a gene. CDR3 in DNA: TGTGCCAGCAGCCCTGGACTAGCGGGAGTCTACCGGGAGACCCAGTACTTC. Translating it yields CASSPGLAGVYRETQYF.

In its sample, this clonotype was seen a few times. A much larger clone sits a single nucleotide away, making a read error possible. The chain uses TRBV28 and TRBJ1-1; a possible D gene is TRBD1 (5 bases). The CDR3 length is 14 residues. Looked up from germline, CDR1 is MDHEN and CDR2 is SYDVKM. CDR3 protein: CANSLKGRSTEAFF. The CDR3 DNA follows: TGTGCCAACAGTTTAAAGGGGAGAAGCACTGAAGCTTTCTTT.

This clonotype has a handful of counts. CDR3 residues: CSARDRGGGVSAKNIQYF. CDR3 nucleotides: TGCAGTGCTAGAGATCGGGGGGGAGGGGTATCAGCCAAAAACATTCAGTACTTC. The V and J genes are TRBV20-1 and TRBJ2-4; 8 positions agree with TRBD2. The V and J ends lost 0 bases and 0 bases, in that order; junction bases with no gene match: 10. CDR1 and CDR2 (germline): DFQATT, SNEGSKA (reference sequence). The CDR3 runs 18 residues.

This clonotype was observed many times. The chain carries TRBV24-1 and TRBJ1-5; D call uncertain. The ends were cut back, 6 bases at V and 0 bases at J, with 8 bases in the middle. There are 14 residues in the CDR3. Per the germline V gene, CDR1 is KGHDR and CDR2 is SFDVKD. The CDR3 spells CATSTASSNQPQHF. The CDR3 bases are TGTGCCACCAGTACAGCGAGTAGCAATCAGCCCCAGCATTTT.